These 19 T cell receptor beta chains came from one sample sequenced in a study of blood T cell repertoires in COVID-19. Assay: immunoSEQ multiplex PCR; the TCRdb copy retains only in-frame clones and omits some. The sample has 200,000 to 300,000 clones, about 86% seen once. The specimen sequenced was peripheral blood. The receptors were sampled from a woman in her thirties who had recovered from COVID-19.

This chain uses TRBV5-1 with TRBJ2-6; a possible D gene is TRBD1 (6 bases). The CDR3 runs to 17 residues. Germline V gene lookup returns CDR1 SGHRS and CDR2 YFSETQ. V was clipped by 5 bases and J by 0 bases, with 15 bases between them. CDR3 region: CASRFGQSSSGANVLTF. The CDR3 DNA reads TGCGCCAGCAGGTTTGGACAGTCGTCCTCTGGGGCCAACGTCCTGACTTTC.

The genes are TRBV11-1 and TRBJ2-5; 10 nucleotides match TRBD1. V was pared by 3 bases and J by 4 bases, with 2 bases of the junction left unmatched. The CDR3 length is 14 residues. CDR1 is SGHAT and CDR2 is FQDESV in the germline V gene (reference sequence). The CDR3 nucleotides read TGTGCCAGCAGCTTCCGGGACAGGGGAGAGACCCAGTACTTC. It codes for CASSFRDRGETQYF. The whole variable domain, filled in from reference TRBV11-1 and TRBJ2-5, reads EAEVAQSPRYKITEKSQAVAFWCDPISGHATLYWYRQILGQGPELLVQFQDESVVDDSQLPKDRFSAERLKGVDSTLKIQPAELGDSAMYLCASSFRDRGETQYFGPGTRLLVL.

The V call is TRBV5-1, the J call TRBJ1-1; 9 positions match TRBD1. Germline CDR1 and CDR2: SGHRS and YFSETQ. V lost 3 bases, J lost 6 bases, and 6 bases stayed unmatched. This CDR3 contains 14 residues. CDR3 coding DNA: TGCGCCAGCAGCTGGGGGACAGGGTCTCCTGAAGCTTTCTTT. It specifies CASSWGTGSPEAFF. Combining the CDR3 with reference TRBV5-1 and TRBJ1-1 gives the whole variable domain KAGVTQTPRYLIKTRGQQVTLSCSPISGHRSVSWYQQTPGQGLQFLFEYFSETQRNKGNFPGRFSGRQFSNSRSEMNVSTLELGDSALYLCASSWGTGSPEAFFGQGTRLTVV.

The V and J genes are TRBV7-2 and TRBJ2-2; 7 bases align to TRBD2. CDR3 length equals 13 residues. Germline V gene lookup returns CDR1 SGHTA and CDR2 FQGNSA. V shed 0 bases, J shed 9 bases, and the junction held 1 base outside the gene matches. The CDR3 loop is CASSLAGGRELFF. CDR3 DNA: TGTGCCAGCAGCTTAGCGGGGGGGAGGGAGCTGTTTTTT.

The V call is TRBV27, the J call TRBJ2-3, with 8 bases identical to TRBD2. V was pared by 3 bases and J by 1 base, with 6 bases of the junction left unmatched. This CDR3 contains 16 residues. Per the germline V gene, CDR1 is MNHEY and CDR2 is SMNVEV (reference sequence). The CDR3 spells CASSFWAGGRTDTQYF. The CDR3 nucleotides are TGTGCCAGCAGTTTCTGGGCGGGGGGACGCACAGATACGCAGTATTTT.

The V and J genes are TRBV9 and TRBJ2-7; D possibly corresponds to TRBD1 (5 bases). This CDR3 has 14 amino acids. CDR1 is SGDLS, CDR2 YYNGEE, per germline. The V and J ends lost 2 bases and 0 bases respectively, with 9 bases between them. The CDR3 sequence: CASSVRQNSYEQYF. CDR3 nucleotide sequence: TGTGCCAGCAGCGTCCGACAGAACTCCTACGAGCAGTACTTC.

The rearrangement joins TRBV19 to TRBJ1-5; D is unclear. V gave up 3 bases and J gave up 2 bases, with 20 bases separating them. Looked up from germline, CDR1 is LNHDA and CDR2 is SQIVND (reference sequence). The CDR3 length is 18 residues. The CDR3 region is CASSMMIRVGFGNQPQHF. The CDR3, as DNA: TGTGCCAGTAGTATGATGATTCGCGTTGGTTTCGGCAATCAGCCCCAGCATTTT.

The J gene is TRBJ1-2, the V gene TRBV7-2; D is uncertain. Trimming stripped 1 base from V and 4 bases from J, with 10 bases between. CDR1 is SGHTA, CDR2 FQGNSA, per germline. The CDR3 consists of 14 residues. In DNA form, the CDR3 reads TGTGCCAGCAGCTTAGATTACTCAACCTATGGCTACACCTTC. Translating it yields CASSLDYSTYGYTF.

The chain links TRBV7-6 to TRBJ2-7; D remains unclear. This CDR3 has 13 amino acids. Germline CDR1 reads SGHVS; CDR2 reads FNYEAQ. The germline V and J ends were trimmed by 1 base and 3 bases, with 7 bases remaining between them. This CDR3 reads CASSLGVYYEQYF. The CDR3 DNA sequence: TGTGCCAGCAGCTTAGGCGTTTACTACGAGCAGTACTTC.

This chain uses TRBV5-5 with TRBJ2-7, with 9 positions matching TRBD1. The germline CDR1 and CDR2 sequences are SGHKS and YYEKEE (reference sequence). The CDR3 consists of 16 residues. With 0 bases clipped from V and 4 bases from J, the junction kept 8 bases outside the gene matches. CDR3 amino acids: CASSLVTGGEKYEQYF. The DNA for the CDR3 is TGTGCCAGCAGCTTGGTGACAGGGGGTGAAAAGTACGAGCAGTACTTC.

The chain uses TRBV6-2 or TRBV6-3 and TRBJ1-5; tentative D call: TRBD1 (5 bases). Germline V CDR1 and CDR2: MNHEY, SVGEGT. The CDR3 length is 17 residues. V was trimmed by 2 bases and J by 1 base, leaving 15 bases between them. CDR3 coding DNA: TGTGCCAGCAGTTACGAGGAGGGACGCCAAAGCAATCAGCCCCAGCATTTT. Amino acid sequence: CASSYEEGRQSNQPQHF.

The chain employs TRBV2 and TRBJ1-1, with D unresolved. The CDR3 has 14 residues. Trimming shortened V by 4 bases and J by 0 bases, and 9 bases separated the two germline ends. The germline CDR1 and CDR2 sequences are SNHLY and FYNNEI. The CDR3 region has the DNA TGTGCCAGCAGTGCGCGGCAGATGAACACTGAAGCTTTCTTT. Translated: CASSARQMNTEAFF.

The chain links TRBV19 to TRBJ2-6; D not resolved. Germline V gene data show CDR1 as LNHDA and CDR2 as SQIVND (reference sequence). This CDR3 has 16 residues. Trimming stripped 7 bases from V and 0 bases from J, with 13 bases between. CDR3 amino acids: CASMLWSVSGANVLTF. The CDR3 DNA sequence: TGTGCCAGTATGCTGTGGAGCGTCTCTGGGGCCAACGTCCTGACTTTC. The whole variable domain, remainder taken from reference TRBV19 and TRBJ2-6, is DGGITQSPKYLFRKEGQNVTLSCEQNLNHDAMYWYRQDPGQGLRLIYYSQIVNDFQKGDIAEGYSVSREKKESFPLTVTSAQKNPTAFYLCASMLWSVSGANVLTFGAGSRLTVL.

This chain uses TRBV5-4 with TRBJ1-2, with unresolved D. V dropped 3 bases and J dropped 8 bases, with 14 bases sitting between them. From germline, CDR1 is SGHNT and CDR2 YYREEE (reference sequence). CDR3 length: 13 amino acids. The CDR3 loop is CASSSAGRGGYTF. The DNA of the CDR3 is TGTGCCAGCAGCTCCGCCGGGCGCGGGGGCTACACCTTC.

The chain employs TRBV12-3 or TRBV12-4 and TRBJ1-2; D ambiguous. The V and J ends lost 9 bases and 8 bases respectively, with 16 bases between them. The CDR3 runs to 12 residues. The CDR3 DNA sequence: TGTGCCAGTACCTCCGGGTCGAAGGGCTACACCTTC. Translation: CASTSGSKGYTF.

The chain joins TRBV11-3 to TRBJ1-2, with D tentatively TRBD1 (6 bases). Trimming cost V 5 bases and J 4 bases, with 17 bases left between them. Germline V gene sequence: CDR1 SGHNT, CDR2 YENEEA. This CDR3 has 15 amino acids. This CDR3 is CASSPKGGLPYGYTF. CDR3 DNA: TGTGCCAGCAGCCCAAAAGGGGGACTACCCTATGGCTACACCTTC.

The chain recombines TRBV5-1 with TRBJ2-5; a weak D match, TRBD1 (7 bases). The CDR3 extends over 16 amino acids. V lost 3 bases to trimming and J lost 2 bases, with 17 bases between them. Per the germline V gene, CDR1 is SGHRS and CDR2 is YFSETQ. The CDR3 nucleotides are TGCGCCAGCAGCTCGCCGGAGGGGGCTACACAAGAGACCCAGTACTTC. Amino acid sequence: CASSSPEGATQETQYF.

The chain uses TRBV11-2 and TRBJ1-6, with 7 bases aligning to TRBD1. This CDR3 contains 17 residues. Germline loops: CDR1 SGHAT, CDR2 FQNNGV. The trim removed 3 bases at V and 7 bases at J, leaving 12 bases unmatched. This CDR3 reads CASSFLGSDRLNSPLHF. For the CDR3, the DNA is TGTGCCAGCAGCTTCCTGGGGTCGGACAGGTTAAATTCACCCCTCCACTTT.

This sequence joins TRBV5-4 and TRBJ2-3; TRBD2 agrees at 10 bases. The CDR3 totals 15 residues. Germline-derived CDR1 and CDR2 are SGHNT and YYREEE (reference sequence). Trimming at V came to 4 bases and at J to 5 bases, leaving 7 bases not matched to a gene. The CDR3 DNA reads TGTGCCAGCAGCCAGGGACTAGCGATTGGAGATACGCAGTATTTT. Its protein is CASSQGLAIGDTQYF. The whole variable domain, remainder taken from reference TRBV5-4 and TRBJ2-3, is ETGVTQSPTHLIKTRGQQVTLRCSSQSGHNTVSWYQQALGQGPQFIFQYYREEENGRGNFPPRFSGLQFPNYSSELNVNALELDDSALYLCASSQGLAIGDTQYFGPGTRLTVL.